The present T cell receptor (beta chain) was sequenced within a study of OX40 agonist ivuxolimab in advanced cancers. Turning to the study itself: While on treatment, patients had intravenous ivuxolimab at 0.01 to 10 mg/kg every 2 weeks. Three patients responded partially, comprising one with hepatocellular carcinoma and two with cutaneous melanoma. The study, taken as a whole, reports: Blood T cells, both CD4+ and CD8+, expanded clonally by week 6 at 0.1 to 3.0 mg/kg. Antigen specificity of clonally expanded peripheral T cells was not established.

This CDR3 spans 11 amino acids. V was trimmed by 3 bases and J by 7 bases, leaving 6 bases between them. Germline V gene data show CDR1 as SGHTA and CDR2 as FQGNSA. Generated by immunoSEQ multiplex PCR, the TCRdb table keeps only in-frame clones and is missing some. The sample contains about 56,000 clones, approximately 82% of which appear only once. With regard to this clone: No antigen is known for it.

The sample in question was CD4+ or CD8+ T cells sorted from blood, obtained in a trial of the OX40 agonist ivuxolimab. This TCR derives from an adult with an advanced solid tumor such as melanoma, head and neck, liver or kidney cancer. V and J are TRBV7-2 and TRBJ1-1; D call uncertain. As DNA, the CDR3 is TGTGCCAGCAGCTTGGGCAGTGAAGCTTTCTTT. This codes for CASSLGSEAFF.